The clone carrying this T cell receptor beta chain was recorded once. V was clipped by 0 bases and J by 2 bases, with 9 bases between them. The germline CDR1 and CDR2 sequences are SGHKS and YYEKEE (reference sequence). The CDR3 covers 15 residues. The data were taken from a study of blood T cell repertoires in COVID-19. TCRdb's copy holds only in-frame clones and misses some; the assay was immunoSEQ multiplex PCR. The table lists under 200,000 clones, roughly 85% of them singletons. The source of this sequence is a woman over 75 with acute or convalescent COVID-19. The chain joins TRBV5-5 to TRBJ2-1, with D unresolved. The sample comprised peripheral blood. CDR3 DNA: TGTGCCAGCAGCTTGGGCACACCGACCTACAATGAGCAGTTCTTC. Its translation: CASSLGTPTYNEQFF.